The rows below give T cell receptor beta chains drawn from one sample of a study of blood T cell repertoires in COVID-19. Method: immunoSEQ multiplex PCR; TCRdb's copy keeps in-frame clones and lacks some. The sample carries a few hundred thousand clones, about 90% recorded once. Sequencing input: PBMCs or T cells enriched from blood (not recorded which). The receptors originated from a woman in her 30s who had recovered from COVID-19. Each CDR3 is given with its conserved first and last residue. The order of the fields is clone size, J gene, D gene, V gene, CDR3 DNA, CDR3 protein. The D gene is left open where the match is weak. Not every row has a clone size; where given, it reads once, few, many or a size class.

. TRBJ1-1 TRBD1 TRBV5-1 TGCGCCAGCAGCGTAGACAGGGACAAGCACCTGGAAGCTTTCTTT CASSVDRDKHLEAFF
. TRBJ1-2 . TRBV12-3/TRBV12-4 TGTGCCAGCAGTTTGACGGGGAGAGATGGCTACACCTTC CASSLTGRDGYTF
. TRBJ2-1 TRBD1 TRBV7-2 TGTGCCAGCAGCTCACAACCTCAGGGGGTAAGTCAGTTCTTC CASSSQPQGVSQFF
. TRBJ1-2 TRBD1 TRBV4-3 TGCGCCAGCAGCCAAGTAGGCAGGGGGTGGAATGGCTACACCTTC CASSQVGRGWNGYTF
. TRBJ2-3 TRBD1 TRBV13 TGTGCCAGCAGCTATCGACAGGGGGCGCCTCCCGGCACAGATACGCAGTATTTT CASSYRQGAPPGTDTQYF
. TRBJ2-5 . TRBV30 TGTGCCTGGAGTCAAGACTGGACTCAAGAGACCCAGTACTTC CAWSQDWTQETQYF
. TRBJ1-6 . TRBV29-1 TGCAGCGCTCGCGGGGGAAACTATAATTCACCCCTCCACTTT CSARGGNYNSPLHF
. TRBJ2-1 TRBD2 TRBV7-9 TGTGCCAGCAGCTTATTCCCTAGCGGGACCTACAATGAGCAGTTCTTC CASSLFPSGTYNEQFF
once TRBJ2-7 TRBD2 TRBV6-5 TGTGCCAGCAGAAGCGGGAGATATGTCCACGAGCAGTACTTC CASRSGRYVHEQYF
few TRBJ2-3 . TRBV11-2 TGTGCCAGCAGTTTCGAGACAGGTAGCACAGATACGCAGTATTTT CASSFETGSTDTQYF
. TRBJ2-7 TRBD2 TRBV3-1/TRBV3-2 TGTGCCAGCAGCCAGCACCGCGGGGGGAGGGCCTTAGAGCAGTACTTC CASSQHRGGRALEQYF
. TRBJ2-7 . TRBV6-5 TGTGCAAGTGGGCCCGGGCGGGGTACCTCCTACGAGCAGTACTTC CASGPGRGTSYEQYF
. TRBJ1-2 . TRBV7-6 TGTGCCAGCAGCTTAGGACATTCCAACTATGGCTACACCTTC CASSLGHSNYGYTF
. TRBJ1-6 . TRBV6-5 TGTGCCAGCATCCTTGGGGGGGGCTTCCCAATTATCCACTTT CASILGGGFPIIHF
. TRBJ2-2 TRBD2 TRBV4-1 TGCGCCAGCAGCCAAGGCCGACTCCAGCGGGAGAACACCGGGGAGCTGTTTTTT CASSQGRLQRENTGELFF
once TRBJ2-4 TRBD1 TRBV6-6 TGTGCCAGCAGTCAAAGGACAGGGCTAGCCAAAAACATTCAGTACTTC CASSQRTGLAKNIQYF
. TRBJ1-4 . TRBV18 TGTGCCAGCTCACCACCGCTGGCCAGGGAAAAACTGTTTTTT CASSPPLAREKLFF
. TRBJ1-6 . TRBV4-3 TGCGCCAGCAGCCAAGATAGTTCACCCCTCCACTTT CASSQDSSPLHF
. TRBJ2-5 . TRBV28 TGTGCCAGCAGTTTGGGTAGGGGGGGGTACCAAGAGACCCAGTACTTC CASSLGRGGYQETQYF
once TRBJ1-4 TRBD1 TRBV11-2 TGTGCCAGCAGCTTACGGGGACAGGGGGCCTATGAAAAACTGTTTTTT CASSLRGQGAYEKLFF
. TRBJ1-2 . TRBV6-1 TGTGCCAGCAGTGAATTAGAGGGTCTTCCACCTTATGGCTACACCTTC CASSELEGLPPYGYTF
. TRBJ1-1 . TRBV6-2/TRBV6-3 TGTGCCAGCAGTTACTCCTTGTGGAGTGGAGGGGATATGTACACTGAAGCTTTCTTT CASSYSLWSGGDMYTEAFF
. TRBJ2-1 TRBD2 TRBV19 TGTGCCAGTACTCTAGCGGGAAGATACAATGAGCAGTTCTTC CASTLAGRYNEQFF
. TRBJ2-5 . TRBV2 TGTGCCAGCAGTGAAATTGGGACATCGTATCAGGAGACCCAGTACTTC CASSEIGTSYQETQYF
. TRBJ2-1 TRBD2 TRBV24-1 TGTGCCACCAGTGGTGGGGGGGAAAGCTCCTACAATGAGCAGTTCTTC CATSGGGESSYNEQFF
. TRBJ1-4 . TRBV19 TGTGCCAGTAGTGGAGGACGGTGGTCATATGAAAAACTGTTTTTT CASSGGRWSYEKLFF
. TRBJ1-5 . TRBV7-2 TGTGCCAGCAGCCCACAGGGTTCAATTCAGCCCCAGCATTTT CASSPQGSIQPQHF
. TRBJ2-7 . TRBV7-2 TGTGCCAGCAGCCCAAGGGGGGGGCTCTCCTACGAGCAGTACTTC CASSPRGGLSYEQYF
. TRBJ2-1 TRBD1 TRBV9 TGTGCCAGCAGCCGGGACAGCTTGCGTGAGCAGTTCTTC CASSRDSLREQFF